This section outlines one T cell receptor (beta chain) sequence together with its context. The record originates from a study of cytomegalovirus exposure and HLA in healthy donors. V was clipped by 4 bases and J by 10 bases, with 14 bases between them. The CDR3 consists of 13 residues. CDR1 is SGHAT and CDR2 is FQNNGV in the germline V gene. The PCR made use of 60 Vbeta and 13 Jbeta primers. The data were produced by immunoSEQ multiplex PCR, yet TCRdb's version contains in-frame clones alone and is incomplete. The sample carries around 160,000 clones, 70% to 75% recorded once. The sequencing sample was made of PBMCs. The V call is TRBV11-2, the J call TRBJ2-1; D call uncertain. The clonotype was recovered from a man younger than 35 in good health and CMV-seropositive. CDR3 protein: CASSSRQRWEQFF. The CDR3 region has the DNA TGTGCCAGCAGCTCCCGGCAGCGATGGGAGCAGTTCTTC.